Each of the 7 T cell receptor beta chains below was sequenced from the same sample in a study of shared clonotypes between healthy human individuals. Measured with immunoSEQ multiplex PCR; TCRdb has only the in-frame clones, and not every one. The sample consists of approximately 1,500,000 clones, roughly 96% of them appearing once. The material sequenced was naive CD4+ T cells sorted from blood. Noted subset: CD45RA+ positively selected. The receptors here all came from a man aged 30-40 years in good health.

The rearrangement joins TRBV28 to TRBJ2-5; tentatively, D is TRBD1 or TRBD2 (5 bases each). CDR3 length: 18 residues. Germline V lookup: CDR1 MDHEN, CDR2 SYDVKM. V was pared by 2 bases and J by 4 bases, with 23 bases between. CDR3 loop: CASSLVKGRARRTETQYF. CDR3 sequence (DNA): TGTGCCAGCAGTTTAGTTAAGGGACGGGCCAGACGAACAGAGACCCAGTACTTC. The whole variable domain, filled in from reference TRBV28 and TRBJ2-5, reads DVKVTQSSRYLVKRTGEKVFLECVQDMDHENMFWYRQDPGLGLRLIYFSYDVKMKEKGDIPEGYSVSREKKERFSLILESASTNQTSMYLCASSLVKGRARRTETQYFGPGTRLLVL.

This chain connects TRBV27 to TRBJ2-2; 8 bases are shared with TRBD2. V shed 7 bases, J shed 2 bases, and the junction held 12 bases outside the gene matches. The CDR3 consists of 17 residues. CDR1 and CDR2 from the germline V gene are MNHEY and SMNVEV (reference sequence). The CDR3 is CASTRTGGAVNTGELFF. In DNA form, the CDR3 reads TGTGCCAGCACCCGAACCGGGGGGGCAGTTAACACCGGGGAGCTGTTTTTT.

V and J are TRBV9 and TRBJ1-5; D remains ambiguous. This CDR3 has 13 amino acids. V lost 1 base, J lost 8 bases, and 10 bases lay in between. Looked up from germline, CDR1 is SGDLS and CDR2 is YYNGEE. The CDR3 DNA follows: TGTGCCAGCAGCGTATCCCTTGGGGAGCCCCAGCATTTT. This encodes CASSVSLGEPQHF.

CDR3 in amino acids: CASSFFGGSYEQYF. In nucleotides, the CDR3 is TGTGCCAGCAGTTTTTTCGGCGGGAGCTACGAGCAGTACTTC. The chain uses TRBV28 and TRBJ2-7, with TRBD2 matching 7 bases. Germline V gene data show CDR1 as MDHEN and CDR2 as SYDVKM. The CDR3 extends over 14 amino acids. After removal of 3 bases from V and 3 bases from J, the junction contained 5 bases not matched to a gene. Combining the CDR3 with reference TRBV28 and TRBJ2-7 gives the whole variable domain DVKVTQSSRYLVKRTGEKVFLECVQDMDHENMFWYRQDPGLGLRLIYFSYDVKMKEKGDIPEGYSVSREKKERFSLILESASTNQTSMYLCASSFFGGSYEQYFGPGTRLTVT.

This chain connects TRBV30 to TRBJ2-1; D remains ambiguous. Trimming took 3 bases from V and 5 from J, leaving 11 bases between them. Per germline, CDR1 GTSNPN and CDR2 SVGIG (reference sequence). CDR3 size: 13 residues. The CDR3 sequence is CAWSGFYDNEQFF. CDR3 nucleotide sequence: TGTGCCTGGAGCGGTTTTTATGACAATGAGCAGTTCTTC.

The chain links TRBV30 to TRBJ1-4, with TRBD1 identical over 7 bases. The ends lost 1 base at V and 3 bases at J; junction bases unmatched: 5. The CDR3 spans 15 residues. The germline CDR1 and CDR2 sequences are GTSNPN and SVGIG (reference sequence). The CDR3 DNA follows: TGTGCCTGGAGTGGTAACAGGGGACCTAATGAAAAACTGTTTTTT. Protein product: CAWSGNRGPNEKLFF.

V usage is TRBV9 and J usage is TRBJ2-5; 11 positions agree with TRBD1. The trim removed 2 bases at V and 5 bases at J, leaving 5 bases unmatched. Germline CDR1 is SGDLS and CDR2 is YYNGEE. The CDR3 sequence is 15 residues long. CDR3 region: CASSVGTGGSETQYF. The CDR3 DNA reads as TGTGCCAGCAGCGTCGGGACAGGGGGTTCCGAGACCCAGTACTTC.